This T cell receptor (beta chain) was sequenced during a study of early T cells in non-severe SARS-CoV-2 infection. On the study more broadly: Sequencing was performed on bulk RNA from unsorted whole blood, leaving chains unpaired. Study findings and constraints: VDJdb matching, biased toward anti-spike CD8 responses, missed private and CD4 specificities.

This CDR3 is built from 17 residues. Germline V gives CDR1 DFQATT, CDR2 SNEGSKA (reference sequence). V was pared by 6 bases and J by 6 bases, with 18 bases of the junction left unmatched. This clonotype was seen a handful of times. No antigen is known for it. Unique molecular identifiers were affixed to single, distinct cDNA molecules. Each CDR3 protein is one row after TCRdb ran MiXCR on the 5' RACE reads. This sample carries some 120,000 distinct CDR3 sequences, under 15% of them seen once, and the ten largest clones take 21%. The receptor's source is an adult who was a healthcare worker with PCR-confirmed SARS-CoV-2 infection or an uninfected control (not recorded which). The chain employs TRBV20-1 and TRBJ2-1, with 9 bases fitting TRBD1. Sequences were obtained from whole blood. The CDR3: CSAAGQGPSSFFNEQFF. The CDR3 nucleotides read TGCAGTGCCGCGGGACAGGGCCCTTCTTCCTTCTTCAATGAGCAGTTCTTC.